What follows describes a single TCR beta chain. Its antigen remains unidentified. The entry originates in a study of cytomegalovirus exposure and HLA in healthy donors. Whole-study results and caveats: Within an earlier analysis, most TCR beta V segments proved productive either about 87% or about 30% of the time.

PCR employed 60 Vbeta and 13 Jbeta primers. Using immunoSEQ multiplex PCR, the repertoire was profiled, and TCRdb retains in-frame clones only, with some absent. The sample has about 170,000 clones; around 78% are singletons. CDR3 length equals 13 residues. The V segment lost 6 bases and the J segment 4 bases; nucleotides outside the gene matches: 7. The germline CDR1 and CDR2 sequences are SQVTM and ANQGSEA. This clonotype was obtained from a young woman in good health and CMV-seropositive. The rearrangement uses TRBV29-1 and TRBJ1-2, with 8 bases that match TRBD1. The sequenced material came from PBMCs. CDR3 protein: CSVTGGPFYGYTF. CDR3 sequence (DNA): TGCAGCGTCACAGGGGGGCCATTCTATGGCTACACCTTC.